This T cell receptor (beta chain) was identified in a study of blood T cells in healthy people across ages. A J-beta primer mix and a sample-barcoded 5' primer were used in a second PCR of about 7 to 12 cycles. TCRdb reanalysed the 5' RACE reads using MiXCR and keeps one entry per CDR3 protein. The table lists about 570,000 distinct CDR3 sequences, roughly a quarter of them singletons, with approximately 17% in the top ten. The germline gives CDR1 SGHAT, CDR2 FQDESV (reference sequence). The CDR3 extends over 15 amino acids. J was trimmed by 6 bases and V by 0 bases; bases with no gene match: 6. The genes are TRBV11-1 and TRBJ1-1; TRBD1 aligns across 8 bases. The sequence was collected from a woman in her 70s in good health. Sequenced: blood. The CDR3 nucleotides are TGTGCCAGCAGCTTAGCACAGGGGGGTCATCCTGAAGCTTTCTTT. Encoded protein: CASSLAQGGHPEAFF. The full variable domain, rest sourced from reference TRBV11-1 and TRBJ1-1, is EAEVAQSPRYKITEKSQAVAFWCDPISGHATLYWYRQILGQGPELLVQFQDESVVDDSQLPKDRFSAERLKGVDSTLKIQPAELGDSAMYLCASSLAQGGHPEAFFGQGTRLTVV.